A single TCR beta chain is shown here with its context. The antigen is not known. The data were obtained in a study of cytomegalovirus exposure and HLA in healthy donors. General study results and limits: A later analysis revealed that TCR association rates differed between HLA loci, peaking at DRB1 and bottoming out at HLA-C. Reports showed the classifier diagnosing cytomegalovirus status with high specificity and sensitivity. Rarity held for most TCR sequences, but there were some public TCRs that occurred in many donors.

The PCR had 60 Vbeta and 13 Jbeta primers. Method: immunoSEQ multiplex PCR; TCRdb's copy keeps in-frame clones and lacks some. The sample lists about 70,000 clones; more than 80% were seen once. The CDR3 has 11 amino acids. The V gene's germline CDR1 is MNHEY and CDR2 SVGAGI. V lost 10 bases and J 6 bases, leaving 13 bases between the germline ends. V and J are TRBV6-5 and TRBJ2-7; tentatively, D is TRBD2 (5 bases). The source is a woman in her 30s in good health and CMV-seropositive. The sequencing sample was made of PBMCs. The CDR3 DNA sequence: TGTGCCACCTATACTAGTCGCGAGCAGTACTTC. Translated, it gives CATYTSREQYF.